A selection of T cell receptor beta chains follows, all from one sample in a study of blood T cell repertoires in COVID-19. Profiling relied on immunoSEQ multiplex PCR, and the TCRdb table lists in-frame clones only, not all of them. The table includes some 110,000 clones, about 89% detected once. Sequencing was done on a sample of peripheral blood. The receptors here all came from a man aged 50 to 60 with acute or convalescent COVID-19. CDR3s include the opening cysteine and the closing phenylalanine or tryptophan. Fields, in order: J gene, V gene, clone size, D gene, CDR3 DNA, CDR3 protein. The D gene is left open where the match is weak. Rows give clone size only sometimes, using once, few, many, or a class for an expanded clone.

j_call: TRBJ2-5
v_call: TRBV14
clone_size: NA
d_call: NA
cdr3_nt: TGTGCCAGCAGCCAAGCGGCAGGGCCTGTGTACTTC
cdr3_aa: CASSQAAGPVYF

j_call: TRBJ1-1
v_call: TRBV5-1
clone_size: NA
d_call: NA
cdr3_nt: TGCGCCAGCAGCTTGGGGCCGGCTTCGCAGGGCACTGAAGCTTTCTTT
cdr3_aa: CASSLGPASQGTEAFF

j_call: TRBJ2-7
v_call: TRBV28
clone_size: NA
d_call: NA
cdr3_nt: TGTGCCAGCAGTGTCCCCGGAACTAGCTACGAGCAGTACTTC
cdr3_aa: CASSVPGTSYEQYF

j_call: TRBJ2-3
v_call: TRBV11-2
clone_size: once
d_call: NA
cdr3_nt: TGTGCCAGCAGCTTAGTCGGTAGAGGAGATACGCAGTATTTT
cdr3_aa: CASSLVGRGDTQYF

j_call: TRBJ2-1
v_call: TRBV4-1
clone_size: NA
d_call: NA
cdr3_nt: TGCGCCAGCAGCCAAGAGGAGACAGACAATGAGCAGTTCTTC
cdr3_aa: CASSQEETDNEQFF

j_call: TRBJ1-5
v_call: TRBV19
clone_size: NA
d_call: NA
cdr3_nt: TGTGCCAGTAGTGGAGGCCTTCATCAGCCCCAGCATTTT
cdr3_aa: CASSGGLHQPQHF

j_call: TRBJ2-2
v_call: TRBV5-4
clone_size: NA
d_call: NA
cdr3_nt: TGTGCCAGCAGCTCATCCGGGGAGCTGTTTTTT
cdr3_aa: CASSSSGELFF

j_call: TRBJ2-7
v_call: TRBV30
clone_size: few
d_call: TRBD1
cdr3_nt: TGTGCCTGGAGCGATACAGGGGGCTATTCCTACGAGCAGTACTTC
cdr3_aa: CAWSDTGGYSYEQYF

j_call: TRBJ2-3
v_call: TRBV11-2
clone_size: NA
d_call: TRBD1
cdr3_nt: TGTGCCAGCAGCACCGACGGACAGGCACTTACACGGGATACGCAGTATTTT
cdr3_aa: CASSTDGQALTRDTQYF

j_call: TRBJ2-7
v_call: TRBV30
clone_size: NA
d_call: TRBD1
cdr3_nt: TGTGCCTGGAGGGATGGAACCGGGACAGGGGGAACCTACGAGCAGTACTTC
cdr3_aa: CAWRDGTGTGGTYEQYF

j_call: TRBJ2-5
v_call: TRBV10-2
clone_size: NA
d_call: NA
cdr3_nt: TGCGCCAGCAGCGGGGCGGGGGCGGCCAACCAAGAGACCCAGTACTTC
cdr3_aa: CASSGAGAANQETQYF

j_call: TRBJ2-1
v_call: TRBV2
clone_size: NA
d_call: NA
cdr3_nt: TGTGCCAGCAGGGATGACAGAGCTTGGGGTGAGCAGTTCTTC
cdr3_aa: CASRDDRAWGEQFF

j_call: TRBJ2-2
v_call: TRBV9
clone_size: once
d_call: TRBD2
cdr3_nt: TGTGCCAGCAGCGTAGAACTAGCGGAACATGGCGGGGAGCTGTTTTTT
cdr3_aa: CASSVELAEHGGELFF

j_call: TRBJ1-2
v_call: TRBV4-1
clone_size: NA
d_call: TRBD1
cdr3_nt: TGCGCCAGCAGCCAAGGATTTTGGACAGGGGGATTGGGCTACACCTTC
cdr3_aa: CASSQGFWTGGLGYTF

j_call: TRBJ2-5
v_call: TRBV2
clone_size: NA
d_call: TRBD1
cdr3_nt: TGTGCCAGCAACAGGGGGCCGGGAGAGACCCAGTACTTC
cdr3_aa: CASNRGPGETQYF

j_call: TRBJ2-2
v_call: TRBV9
clone_size: NA
d_call: TRBD2
cdr3_nt: TGTGCCAGCAGCGTAGAAGCGGGAAGCGTCACCGGGGAGCTGTTTTTT
cdr3_aa: CASSVEAGSVTGELFF

j_call: TRBJ2-5
v_call: TRBV24-1
clone_size: NA
d_call: NA
cdr3_nt: TGTGCCACCAGTGATGACAGGCCCCCATCGCAAGAGACCCAGTACTTC
cdr3_aa: CATSDDRPPSQETQYF

j_call: TRBJ1-1
v_call: TRBV19
clone_size: NA
d_call: TRBD1
cdr3_nt: TGTGCCAGTAGTTTGGGACAGGGGACTGAAGCTTTCTTT
cdr3_aa: CASSLGQGTEAFF

j_call: TRBJ2-1
v_call: TRBV27
clone_size: NA
d_call: NA
cdr3_nt: TGTGCCAGCAGTTTATTTGGCGGAGGTACCTACAATGAGCAGTTCTTC
cdr3_aa: CASSLFGGGTYNEQFF

j_call: TRBJ2-5
v_call: TRBV7-2
clone_size: NA
d_call: NA
cdr3_nt: TGTGCCAGCAGCGCCGGAGTCGGAGGGACCCAGTACTTC
cdr3_aa: CASSAGVGGTQYF

j_call: TRBJ2-1
v_call: TRBV10-1
clone_size: NA
d_call: TRBD2
cdr3_nt: TGCGCCAGCAGTGACCTAGGACTAGCGCGTGAGCAGTTCTTC
cdr3_aa: CASSDLGLAREQFF

j_call: TRBJ2-2
v_call: TRBV11-2
clone_size: NA
d_call: NA
cdr3_nt: TGTGCCAGCAGCCTAGGTGGGCGACAAGAAAACACCGGGGAGCTGTTTTTT
cdr3_aa: CASSLGGRQENTGELFF

j_call: TRBJ2-2
v_call: TRBV5-1
clone_size: NA
d_call: TRBD2
cdr3_nt: TGCGCCAGCAGCATTAGCGGGAAGAACACCGGGGAGCTGTTTTTT
cdr3_aa: CASSISGKNTGELFF

j_call: TRBJ2-7
v_call: TRBV21-1
clone_size: NA
d_call: NA
cdr3_nt: TGTGTTCGGGGACAGGACTCCTACGAGCAGTACTTC
cdr3_aa: CVRGQDSYEQYF

j_call: TRBJ2-5
v_call: TRBV5-1
clone_size: few
d_call: NA
cdr3_nt: TGCGCCAGCACCATTCTGGGGGGTGAGACCCAGTACTTC
cdr3_aa: CASTILGGETQYF

j_call: TRBJ2-3
v_call: TRBV5-5
clone_size: NA
d_call: NA
cdr3_nt: TGTGCCAGCAGCTTAATAAAGGGGGTACTTAGCACAGATACGCAGTATTTT
cdr3_aa: CASSLIKGVLSTDTQYF